This TCR beta chain derives from a study of T cell changes during pregnancy in multiple sclerosis. Repertoires were generated with immunoSEQ multiplex PCR, while TCRdb's copy carries only in-frame clones and drops some. The sample lists 35,000 or so clones, about 91% occurring once. Looked up from germline, CDR1 is LGHNA and CDR2 is YSLEER. Trimming left V 1 base short and J 5 bases short, with 17 bases between. The CDR3 consists of 16 residues. This clone was detected once. The V gene is TRBV4-3, the J gene TRBJ1-2; D uncertain. Sequenced here: CD8+ T cells from peripheral blood mononuclear cells, sampled in the third trimester of pregnancy. The sequence derives from a female donor with multiple sclerosis, enrolled in a pregnancy study. The CDR3 spells CASSQGTGGISYGYTF. The CDR3 nucleotides read TGCGCCAGCAGCCAAGGTACGGGAGGGATCAGTTATGGCTACACCTTC.